The rows below give T cell receptor beta chains drawn from one sample of a study of Graves' ophthalmopathy and Graves' hyperthyroidism. Via MiXCR, TCRdb re-called the multiplex PCR reads, giving one row per CDR3 protein. The sample holds roughly 1.1 million distinct CDR3 sequences, 35% to 45% seen once. The sequencing input was peripheral blood or thyroid tissue (not recorded which). The receptors shown here come from an adult man with Graves' hyperthyroidism. Each CDR3 is given with its conserved first and last residue. D genes are given only for firm matches. The size of a clone is reported for some rows only, either as once, few or many, or as a class for expanded clones.

J | size | V | D | CDR3 | DNA
TRBJ2-3 | . | TRBV7-9 | TRBD2 | CASSPWGLSSGGTDTQYF | TGTGCCAGCAGCCCTTGGGGATTGTCTAGCGGTGGCACAGATACGCAGTATTTT
TRBJ2-7 | many | TRBV7-2 | . | CASSLVGGTYEQYF | TGTGCCAGCAGCTTAGTTGGGGGAACCTACGAGCAGTACTTC
TRBJ2-7 | . | TRBV20-1 | . | CSARDFRRTHYEQYF | TGCAGTGCTAGAGATTTTAGGCGGACTCACTACGAGCAGTACTTC
TRBJ2-7 | many | TRBV29-1 | TRBD2 | CSVDAGTSGRTQYF | TGCAGCGTTGATGCCGGGACTAGCGGGAGGACGCAGTACTTC
TRBJ2-7 | many | TRBV4-1 | TRBD2 | CARGLATYEQYF | TGCGCCAGGGGACTAGCGACCTACGAGCAGTACTTC
TRBJ2-2 | many | TRBV10-3 | . | CATRLGSGELFF | TGTGCCACCAGACTGGGTTCCGGGGAGCTGTTTTTT
TRBJ1-1 | . | TRBV24-1 | . | CATSDPSSSEAFF | TGTGCCACCAGTGATCCGTCCAGCTCTGAAGCTTTCTTT
TRBJ2-5 | once | TRBV10-3 | . | CASSPYIEETQYF | TGTGCCAGCAGTCCGTACATAGAAGAGACCCAGTACTTC
TRBJ1-3 | . | TRBV20-1 | . | CSARSGALNTIYF | TGCAGTGCTAGGTCGGGGGCTTTGAACACCATATATTTT
TRBJ1-4 | . | TRBV28 | . | CASSLTSEKLFF | TGTGCCAGCAGTCTGACGAGTGAAAAACTGTTTTTT
TRBJ1-1 | many | TRBV9 | TRBD1 | CASSPRTGRGTTEAFF | TGTGCCAGCAGCCCCCGGACAGGAAGGGGGACCACTGAAGCTTTCTTT
TRBJ2-2 | once | TRBV10-3 | . | CATTRGTGQNTGELFF | TGTGCCACCACAAGGGGAACGGGACAGAACACCGGGGAGCTGTTTTTT
TRBJ1-4 | . | TRBV29-1 | TRBD1 | CSVVGGGKLFF | TGCAGCGTTGTAGGGGGCGGAAAACTGTTTTTT
TRBJ1-5 | many | TRBV7-8 | TRBD1 | CASSGTGWNQPQHF | TGTGCCAGCAGTGGGACAGGCTGGAATCAGCCCCAGCATTTT
TRBJ1-6 | few | TRBV10-3 | TRBD1 | CASTRTRDRANSPLHF | TGTGCCAGCACCCGAACCCGGGACAGGGCGAATTCACCCCTCCACTTT
TRBJ1-2 | few | TRBV2 | . | CASSANGAFNNYGYTF | TGTGCCAGCAGTGCCAATGGCGCGTTTAATAACTATGGCTACACCTTC
TRBJ1-5 | many | TRBV5-1 | . | CASRIAAGSNQPQHF | TGCGCCAGCAGGATTGCGGCCGGGAGCAATCAGCCCCAGCATTTT
TRBJ2-2 | . | TRBV7-9 | TRBD1 | CASSLELGTGMNTGELFF | TGTGCCAGCAGCTTAGAGTTGGGGACAGGGATGAACACCGGGGAGCTGTTTTTT
TRBJ1-5 | many | TRBV20-1 | . | CSARDYSLGNNQPQHF | TGCAGTGCTAGAGACTACAGCTTAGGGAACAATCAGCCCCAGCATTTT
TRBJ2-2 | few | TRBV14 | TRBD1 | CASSQAGTVPTGELFF | TGTGCCAGCAGCCAAGCCGGGACAGTACCAACGGGGGAGCTGTTTTTT
TRBJ1-4 | few | TRBV11-2 | . | CASSSRPGGGQEKLFF | TGTGCCAGCAGCTCTCGTCCGGGAGGGGGACAAGAAAAACTGTTTTTT
TRBJ2-7 | . | TRBV19 | . | CASSKEDIAEGYEQYF | TGTGCCAGTAGTAAGGAGGATATAGCGGAGGGGTACGAGCAGTACTTC
TRBJ2-5 | few | TRBV28 | . | CASSPGRVYQETQYF | TGTGCCAGCAGTCCCGGCAGGGTGTACCAAGAGACCCAGTACTTC
TRBJ2-2 | . | TRBV20-1 | TRBD1 | CSAREGQVATGELFF | TGCAGTGCTAGAGAGGGACAGGTAGCCACCGGGGAGCTGTTTTTT
TRBJ1-1 | . | TRBV25-1 | . | CAANPRGGREAFF | TGTGCCGCTAATCCTCGTGGGGGTCGGGAAGCTTTCTTT
TRBJ1-1 | . | TRBV25-1 | . | CASSLGGPTTEAFF | TGTGCCAGCAGCTTAGGGGGACCGACCACTGAAGCTTTCTTT
TRBJ2-5 | . | TRBV14 | . | CASSQAGGETQYF | TGTGCCAGCAGCCAAGCCGGTGGGGAGACCCAGTACTTC
TRBJ1-1 | many | TRBV12-3/TRBV12-4 | TRBD1 | CASSHGQGVAMNTEAFF | TGTGCCAGCAGTCACGGACAGGGTGTTGCGATGAACACTGAAGCTTTCTTT
TRBJ1-1 | . | TRBV10-3 | . | CAISELGENTEAFF | TGTGCCATCAGTGAGTTGGGGGAGAACACTGAAGCTTTCTTT
TRBJ1-1 | few | TRBV4-1 | . | CASSQDRGPGNEAFF | TGCGCCAGCAGCCAAGATCGCGGGCCAGGGAATGAAGCTTTCTTT